Listed below are T cell receptor beta chains from one sample, sequenced in a study of cytomegalovirus exposure and HLA in healthy donors. Repertoires were generated with immunoSEQ multiplex PCR, while TCRdb's copy carries only in-frame clones and drops some. The table has roughly 200,000 clones, nearly 80% seen once; the top ten hold roughly 2.7%. Sequences were obtained from PBMCs. Source of these receptors: a female donor in good health and CMV-seronegative. Both conserved end residues are part of each CDR3. Each record gives: V gene, clone size, J gene, D gene, CDR3 protein, CDR3 DNA. D genes are given only for firm matches. Not every row has a clone size; where given, it reads once, few, many or a size class.

V gene: TRBV30
clone size: -
J gene: TRBJ1-4
D gene: TRBD1
CDR3 protein: CAWRGQNNEKLFF
CDR3 DNA: TGTGCCTGGAGGGGACAGAATAATGAAAAACTGTTTTTT

V gene: TRBV28
clone size: -
J gene: TRBJ2-7
D gene: TRBD2
CDR3 protein: CASTPGLAGINEQYF
CDR3 DNA: TGTGCCAGCACCCCGGGACTAGCGGGAATCAACGAGCAGTACTTC

V gene: TRBV5-1
clone size: -
J gene: TRBJ2-3
D gene: -
CDR3 protein: CASSPGQGIDTQYF
CDR3 DNA: TGCGCCAGCAGCCCGGGACAAGGAATAGATACGCAGTATTTT

V gene: TRBV19
clone size: -
J gene: TRBJ1-5
D gene: -
CDR3 protein: CASTIPGGVQPQHF
CDR3 DNA: TGTGCCAGTACCATCCCCGGGGGGGTACAGCCCCAGCATTTT

V gene: TRBV27
clone size: -
J gene: TRBJ2-3
D gene: TRBD2
CDR3 protein: CASSNLVREGRHTQYF
CDR3 DNA: TGTGCCAGCAGCAATCTCGTCCGGGAGGGCCGTCATACGCAGTATTTT

V gene: TRBV29-1
clone size: once
J gene: TRBJ2-1
D gene: TRBD2
CDR3 protein: CSARLAGVWGNEQFF
CDR3 DNA: TGCAGCGCCCGACTAGCGGGAGTGTGGGGAAATGAGCAGTTCTTC

V gene: TRBV11-3
clone size: few
J gene: TRBJ2-7
D gene: -
CDR3 protein: CASSSGKQGTPYEQYF
CDR3 DNA: TGTGCCAGCAGCTCAGGGAAACAGGGGACTCCCTACGAGCAGTACTTC

V gene: TRBV28
clone size: -
J gene: TRBJ2-3
D gene: TRBD2
CDR3 protein: CASSLNPSGTEDTQYF
CDR3 DNA: TGTGCCAGCAGTTTAAACCCTAGCGGGACAGAGGATACGCAGTATTTT

V gene: TRBV5-1
clone size: -
J gene: TRBJ1-3
D gene: -
CDR3 protein: CASSLAPHRVGNTIYF
CDR3 DNA: TGCGCCAGCAGCTTGGCCCCCCACAGGGTTGGAAACACCATATATTTT

V gene: TRBV28
clone size: -
J gene: TRBJ2-5
D gene: TRBD1
CDR3 protein: CASSPGQAWETQYF
CDR3 DNA: TGTGCCAGCAGTCCCGGACAGGCCTGGGAGACCCAGTACTTC

V gene: TRBV19
clone size: -
J gene: TRBJ1-5
D gene: -
CDR3 protein: CASSIDGSNQPQHF
CDR3 DNA: TGTGCCAGTAGTATCGACGGGTCCAATCAGCCCCAGCATTTT

V gene: TRBV19
clone size: -
J gene: TRBJ1-1
D gene: -
CDR3 protein: CASSITTLGNTEAFF
CDR3 DNA: TGTGCCAGTAGTATTACGACTTTAGGGAACACTGAAGCTTTCTTT

V gene: TRBV5-5
clone size: once
J gene: TRBJ2-2
D gene: TRBD1
CDR3 protein: CASQGTGVNTGELFF
CDR3 DNA: TGTGCCTCTCAGGGCACAGGGGTAAACACCGGGGAGCTGTTTTTT

V gene: TRBV7-3
clone size: -
J gene: TRBJ2-5
D gene: -
CDR3 protein: CASSPVEVYYQETQYF
CDR3 DNA: TGTGCCAGCAGCCCGGTAGAGGTGTATTACCAAGAGACCCAGTACTTC

V gene: TRBV7-9
clone size: -
J gene: TRBJ2-6
D gene: TRBD1
CDR3 protein: CASSSRQGQPLGANVLTF
CDR3 DNA: TGTGCCAGCAGCTCCCGACAGGGCCAACCTCTGGGGGCCAACGTCCTGACTTTC

V gene: TRBV15
clone size: -
J gene: TRBJ1-4
D gene: -
CDR3 protein: CATSSHRVEEKLFF
CDR3 DNA: TGTGCCACCAGCAGTCACAGGGTTGAGGAAAAACTGTTTTTT

V gene: TRBV4-1
clone size: -
J gene: TRBJ1-1
D gene: -
CDR3 protein: CASSLSENTEAFF
CDR3 DNA: TGCGCCAGCAGCCTCAGTGAGAACACTGAAGCTTTCTTT

V gene: TRBV27
clone size: few
J gene: TRBJ2-2
D gene: -
CDR3 protein: CASSLSREWVTGELFF
CDR3 DNA: TGTGCCAGCAGTTTGTCCCGGGAATGGGTCACCGGGGAGCTGTTTTTT

V gene: TRBV30
clone size: -
J gene: TRBJ2-2
D gene: -
CDR3 protein: CAWSVLNTGELFF
CDR3 DNA: TGTGCCTGGAGTGTCTTGAACACCGGGGAGCTGTTTTTT

V gene: TRBV25-1
clone size: -
J gene: TRBJ2-7
D gene: TRBD2
CDR3 protein: CASSEFAGGPDSYEQYF
CDR3 DNA: TGTGCCAGCAGTGAATTTGCGGGAGGCCCTGACTCCTACGAGCAGTACTTC

V gene: TRBV6-1
clone size: -
J gene: TRBJ2-1
D gene: -
CDR3 protein: CASRGLWGNYNEQFF
CDR3 DNA: TGTGCCAGCAGGGGACTGTGGGGGAATTACAATGAGCAGTTCTTC

V gene: TRBV7-2
clone size: -
J gene: TRBJ2-2
D gene: -
CDR3 protein: CASSLTSGGIGNTGELFF
CDR3 DNA: TGTGCCAGCAGCTTAACTTCTGGCGGGATTGGGAACACCGGGGAGCTGTTTTTT

V gene: TRBV5-4
clone size: -
J gene: TRBJ2-7
D gene: TRBD2
CDR3 protein: CASSLASAGGAHAEQYF
CDR3 DNA: TGTGCCAGCAGCCTTGCCTCGGCCGGGGGGGCGCATGCCGAGCAGTACTTC

V gene: TRBV4-1
clone size: -
J gene: TRBJ1-6
D gene: -
CDR3 protein: CASSLGGGPNSPLHF
CDR3 DNA: TGCGCCAGCAGCCTCGGGGGGGGCCCGAATTCACCCCTCCACTTT

V gene: TRBV6-1
clone size: -
J gene: TRBJ1-2
D gene: TRBD1
CDR3 protein: CASRRDRVVGGYTF
CDR3 DNA: TGTGCCAGCCGCCGGGACAGGGTGGTAGGCGGCTACACCTTC

V gene: TRBV5-5
clone size: -
J gene: TRBJ1-4
D gene: -
CDR3 protein: CASSFLAGNNEKLFF
CDR3 DNA: TGTGCCAGCAGCTTCCTGGCAGGAAATAATGAAAAACTGTTTTTT

V gene: TRBV5-6
clone size: -
J gene: TRBJ2-7
D gene: -
CDR3 protein: CASSLGQGNYEQYF
CDR3 DNA: TGTGCCAGCAGCTTAGGACAAGGTAACTACGAGCAGTACTTC

V gene: TRBV11-2
clone size: -
J gene: TRBJ1-1
D gene: -
CDR3 protein: CASLGGNTEAFF
CDR3 DNA: TGTGCCAGCCTCGGTGGGAACACTGAAGCTTTCTTT

V gene: TRBV2
clone size: -
J gene: TRBJ2-1
D gene: TRBD2
CDR3 protein: CASTLGLAGEQFF
CDR3 DNA: TGTGCCAGCACCCTGGGACTAGCGGGGGAGCAGTTCTTC

V gene: TRBV28
clone size: -
J gene: TRBJ2-7
D gene: TRBD2
CDR3 protein: CASSLLLAGGTYEQYF
CDR3 DNA: TGTGCCAGCAGTTTATTATTGGCGGGAGGTACCTACGAGCAGTACTTC

V gene: TRBV18
clone size: -
J gene: TRBJ1-1
D gene: TRBD1
CDR3 protein: CASSGTGGNTEAFF
CDR3 DNA: TGTGCCAGCTCAGGGACAGGGGGAAACACTGAAGCTTTCTTT

V gene: TRBV19
clone size: -
J gene: TRBJ2-1
D gene: -
CDR3 protein: CASSTFYPPIYNEQFF
CDR3 DNA: TGTGCCAGTAGTACATTCTACCCACCGATCTACAATGAGCAGTTCTTC

V gene: TRBV27
clone size: -
J gene: TRBJ2-7
D gene: -
CDR3 protein: CASRGTYAGEQYF
CDR3 DNA: TGTGCCAGCAGGGGCACCTACGCGGGGGAGCAGTACTTC

V gene: TRBV7-3
clone size: few
J gene: TRBJ2-1
D gene: TRBD2
CDR3 protein: CASSLTGTSFVVEQFF
CDR3 DNA: TGTGCCAGCAGCTTAACGGGGACTAGTTTTGTCGTTGAGCAGTTCTTC

V gene: TRBV15
clone size: -
J gene: TRBJ2-5
D gene: TRBD2
CDR3 protein: CATSAPAGVQETQYF
CDR3 DNA: TGTGCCACCAGCGCCCCAGCGGGGGTCCAAGAGACCCAGTACTTC

V gene: TRBV6-1
clone size: -
J gene: TRBJ2-7
D gene: TRBD1
CDR3 protein: CASTGYRTGYEQYF
CDR3 DNA: TGTGCCAGCACAGGGTACAGGACAGGCTATGAGCAGTACTTC

V gene: TRBV6-6
clone size: few
J gene: TRBJ2-7
D gene: TRBD2
CDR3 protein: CASSYSAGLGLYEQYF
CDR3 DNA: TGTGCCAGCAGTTACTCAGCGGGACTAGGCCTTTACGAGCAGTACTTC

V gene: TRBV7-9
clone size: -
J gene: TRBJ1-2
D gene: TRBD1
CDR3 protein: CASSSPADRELDTF
CDR3 DNA: TGTGCCAGCAGCTCCCCCGCGGACAGGGAGCTCGACACCTTC

V gene: TRBV6-1
clone size: -
J gene: TRBJ1-5
D gene: -
CDR3 protein: CASSGPAVGADQPQHF
CDR3 DNA: TGTGCCAGCAGTGGCCCTGCGGTGGGGGCGGATCAGCCCCAGCATTTT

V gene: TRBV13
clone size: -
J gene: TRBJ2-1
D gene: TRBD2
CDR3 protein: CASRKAGGRGEQFF
CDR3 DNA: TGCGCCAGCAGGAAAGCCGGGGGGAGAGGCGAGCAGTTCTTC

V gene: TRBV4-1
clone size: once
J gene: TRBJ2-5
D gene: TRBD1
CDR3 protein: CASSRAGTGVGETQYF
CDR3 DNA: TGCGCCAGCAGCCGAGCCGGGACAGGGGTAGGAGAGACCCAGTACTTC